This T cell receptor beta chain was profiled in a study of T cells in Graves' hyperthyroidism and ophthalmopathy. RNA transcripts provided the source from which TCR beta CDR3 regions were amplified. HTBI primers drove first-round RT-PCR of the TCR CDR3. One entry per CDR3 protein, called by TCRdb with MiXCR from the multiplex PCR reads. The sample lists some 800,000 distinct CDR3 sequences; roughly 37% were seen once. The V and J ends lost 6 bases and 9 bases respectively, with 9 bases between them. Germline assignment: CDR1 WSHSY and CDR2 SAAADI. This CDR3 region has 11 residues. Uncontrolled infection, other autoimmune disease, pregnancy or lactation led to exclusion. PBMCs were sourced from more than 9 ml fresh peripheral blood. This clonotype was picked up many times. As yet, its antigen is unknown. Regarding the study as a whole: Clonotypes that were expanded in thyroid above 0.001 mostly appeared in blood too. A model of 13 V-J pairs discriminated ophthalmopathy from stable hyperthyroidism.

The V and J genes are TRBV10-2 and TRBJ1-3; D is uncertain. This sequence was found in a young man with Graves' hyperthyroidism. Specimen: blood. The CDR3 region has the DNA TGCGCCAGCAGGACCGTCGGCACCATATATTTT. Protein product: CASRTVGTIYF.